The source of this TCR beta chain is a study of T cell responses to AZD1222 COVID-19 vaccine. Study outcomes and limitations: Donors were largely white British and mainly female; clonal diversity was possibly underestimated.

The table came from immunoSEQ multiplex PCR; TCRdb's copy has only in-frame clones and leaves some out. The repertoire holds about 54,000 clones, with less than 90% as singletons. The table lists this clone with a count of one. The antigen remains undetermined. The TCR originated in an adult who received the AZD1222 COVID-19 vaccine. The source material was peripheral blood, sampled 28 days after the second AZD1222 dose.

CDR3 residues: CATLGAGANEQYF. CDR3 nucleotides: TGTGCCACCCTGGGGGCAGGGGCAAACGAGCAGTACTTC. J is TRBJ2-7 and V is TRBV10-3; the D gene is possibly TRBD1 (6 bases). V lost 10 bases, J lost 5 bases, and 18 bases lay in between. Germline V lookup: CDR1 ENHRY, CDR2 SYGVKD. The CDR3 loop spans 13 amino acids.